These 32 T cell receptor beta chains were sequenced from one sample in a study of shared clonotypes between healthy human individuals (dated by TCRdb to about 2020). Receptor amplification or capture employed the immunoSEQ multiplex PCR assay. As stored in TCRdb, this immuneACCESS dataset retains in-frame rearrangements with V and J assigned. A fraction of the clones does not appear; measured against another copy, unresolved V genes explain less than half of the discrepancy, and the remainder lacks a known reason. Present in this sample are a few hundred thousand clones, 50% to 80% of which were seen just once. The ten largest clonotypes hold around 10% of the sample. What was sequenced was memory CD4+ T cells sorted from blood. What this sample's cell subset or site label stands for: CD45RA-negative fraction. Receptor source: a man aged 30-40 years in good health.

This chain joins TRBV18 and TRBJ1-4; D is unresolved. CDR3 length: 15 amino acids. V was cut by 5 bases and J by 5 bases, with 15 bases left in between. Germline V gives CDR1 KGHSH, CDR2 LQKENI. This chain's CDR3 is CASSSDSERNEKLFF. The CDR3 DNA reads as TGTGCCAGCTCATCTGACTCGGAGAGGAATGAAAAACTGTTTTTT.

The chain couples TRBV10-1 to TRBJ2-3, with D unclear. The V end was cut by 0 bases, the J end by 4 bases, with 5 bases between. The CDR3 totals 13 residues. Germline lookup yields CDR1 WNHNN and CDR2 SYGVQD (reference sequence). Here the CDR3 reads CASSESPADTQYF. CDR3 sequence (DNA): TGCGCCAGCAGTGAGTCGCCGGCAGATACGCAGTATTTT.

This chain uses TRBV25-1 with TRBJ2-7; 7 bases are a match to TRBD2. Unmatched junction bases numbered 12, after V lost 9 bases and J lost 4 bases. Germline V lookup: CDR1 MGHDK, CDR2 SYGVNS. This CDR3 spans 14 amino acids. The CDR3 sequence is CASSHGAGVYEQYF. The CDR3 coding sequence is TGTGCCAGTTCCCATGGGGCGGGAGTTTACGAGCAGTACTTC.

V gene TRBV11-2 combines with J gene TRBJ1-2; TRBD1 matches at 9 bases. CDR1 and CDR2 from the germline V gene are SGHAT and FQNNGV. J gave up 6 bases and V 5 bases, and 19 bases lay outside the gene matches. This CDR3 region has 18 residues. CDR3: CASSVFRTGALKGDGYTF. The CDR3 region has the DNA TGTGCCAGCAGCGTGTTTAGGACAGGGGCCCTTAAGGGGGATGGCTACACCTTC.

The CDR3 DNA reads as TGTGCCAGCAGCCGTATGGTCGGGACTAGTAGGCCCGGGGAGCTGTTTTTT. It translates to CASSRMVGTSRPGELFF. The chain recombines TRBV7-3 with TRBJ2-2; 8 nucleotides line up with TRBD2. Germline CDR1 and CDR2: SGHTA and FQGTGA. The J segment lost 6 bases and the V segment lost 5 bases, leaving 14 bases of the junction unmatched. This CDR3 has 17 amino acids.

This clone was counted only a few times. V usage is TRBV5-6 and J usage is TRBJ2-7, with TRBD1 as a possible D gene (6 bases). CDR1 is SGHDT, CDR2 YYEEEE, per germline. The germline V and J ends were trimmed by 0 bases and 2 bases, with 12 bases remaining between them. The CDR3 extends over 15 amino acids. The chain's CDR3 is CASSLETGSPYEQYF. The CDR3 DNA sequence: TGTGCCAGCAGCTTGGAAACAGGGAGCCCCTACGAGCAGTACTTC.

CDR3 bases: TGTGCCAGCAGCCAAGATAGGGACAGCACAGATACGCAGTATTTT. Amino acids: CASSQDRDSTDTQYF. The rearrangement links TRBV14 to TRBJ2-3, with D perhaps being TRBD1 or TRBD2 (5 bases each). V lost 0 bases and J 0 bases, leaving 7 bases between the germline ends. The CDR3 contains 15 residues. Per the germline V gene, CDR1 is SGHDN and CDR2 is FVKESK.

The CDR3 protein is CASSFNGRTDTQYF. The CDR3 DNA is TGTGCCAGCAGTTTTAACGGCCGCACAGATACGCAGTATTTT. The genes are TRBV28 and TRBJ2-3; no definite D call. Deletions cut 3 bases from V and 1 base from J, with 8 bases between. CDR1 and CDR2 (germline): MDHEN, SYDVKM. This CDR3 region has 14 residues.

This chain links TRBV28 with TRBJ1-2; TRBD1 matches at 8 bases. The junction had 12 bases not matched to a gene; V was cut back by 10 bases and J by 2 bases. From germline, CDR1 is MDHEN and CDR2 SYDVKM. The length of the CDR3 is 15 residues. The CDR3 region is CATGSGAGGNYGYTF. The CDR3 DNA is TGTGCCACCGGAAGTGGGGCAGGGGGCAACTATGGCTACACCTTC.

Notes on this clone: This CDR3 is also generated by other DNA sequences in the sample. The chain combines TRBV18 with TRBJ1-5, with 9 bases that match TRBD1. V was pared by 0 bases and J by 4 bases, with 7 bases of the junction left unmatched. Looked up from germline, CDR1 is KGHSH and CDR2 is LQKENI. This CDR3 has 17 residues. The CDR3 nucleotides read TGTGCCAGCTCACCACCGGGACAGGGAGGGAAAAATCAGCCCCAGCATTTT. It is translated as CASSPPGQGGKNQPQHF.

This clone was counted a single time. The chain links TRBV10-1 to TRBJ2-1; D not certain. Germline-derived CDR1 and CDR2 are WNHNN and SYGVQD (reference sequence). The CDR3 extends over 14 amino acids. V was trimmed by 3 bases and J by 7 bases, leaving 13 bases between them. As DNA, the CDR3 is TGCGCCAGCAGTGATCACCGCGTTGGTAATGAGCAGTTCTTC. Amino acids: CASSDHRVGNEQFF.

The chain couples TRBV6-5 to TRBJ1-5, with 7 bases identical to TRBD1. Trimming removed 10 bases from V and 4 bases from J; junction bases left unmatched: 7. There are 13 residues in the CDR3. CDR1 and CDR2 (germline): MNHEY, SVGAGI. The CDR3 protein is CATKGALNQPQHF. The CDR3 DNA follows: TGTGCCACGAAGGGGGCGCTAAATCAGCCCCAGCATTTT.

This clone showed up just a few times. The CDR3 region is CASSPIARQGVYEQYF. The CDR3 DNA reads TGTGCCAGCAGCCCGATCGCGAGACAGGGGGTTTACGAGCAGTACTTC. V and J are TRBV11-2 and TRBJ2-7; 9 bases fit TRBD1. Germline CDR1 and CDR2: SGHAT and FQNNGV. The CDR3 runs to 16 residues. Trimming cost V 5 bases and J 4 bases; bases outside gene matches: 12.

This rearrangement joins TRBV11-3 to TRBJ2-7, with D unresolved. Germline loops: CDR1 SGHNT, CDR2 YENEEA. The CDR3 loop spans 13 amino acids. The V gene lost 5 bases and the J gene lost 2 bases, with 10 bases spanning the gap. The CDR3 protein is CASSQTSTYEQYF. CDR3 bases: TGTGCCAGCAGCCAGACCAGCACCTACGAGCAGTACTTC.

Many counts were recorded for this clone. The rearrangement joins TRBV28 to TRBJ1-2, with D perhaps TRBD1 (5 bases). From germline, CDR1 is MDHEN and CDR2 SYDVKM. Trimming pared 5 bases from V and 2 bases from J, leaving 9 bases between. This CDR3 has 13 residues. This chain's CDR3 is CASSPGRNYGYTF. The CDR3 DNA follows: TGTGCCAGCAGTCCGGGACGGAACTATGGCTACACCTTC.

V gene TRBV6-5 combines with J gene TRBJ2-3; TRBD2 matches at 11 bases. This CDR3 is built from 15 residues. V lost 5 bases and J lost 4; bases outside the gene matches: 5. Germline V gene sequence: CDR1 MNHEY, CDR2 SVGAGI. CDR3 in amino acids: CASSLSGRASDTQYF. The CDR3 region has the DNA TGTGCCAGCAGTCTTAGCGGGAGGGCCTCAGATACGCAGTATTTT.

The DNA of the CDR3 is TGTGCCAGCTCCACAGCCACAGATACGCAGTATTTT. It is translated as CASSTATDTQYF. This rearrangement joins TRBV18 to TRBJ2-3; D gene ambiguous. The CDR3 covers 12 residues. V lost 6 bases and J lost 2, with 6 bases in between. Germline V gives CDR1 KGHSH, CDR2 LQKENI.

The rearrangement uses TRBV14 and TRBJ2-5, with 11 nucleotides matching TRBD2. Per the germline V gene, CDR1 is SGHDN and CDR2 is FVKESK. CDR3 size: 17 residues. With V trimmed by 0 bases and J by 6 bases, 9 bases remained unmatched. This CDR3 is CASSQDQTSGRWKTQYF. The CDR3 region has the DNA TGTGCCAGCAGCCAAGATCAAACTAGCGGGAGATGGAAGACCCAGTACTTC.

This clone was detected only a few times. The V call is TRBV19, the J call TRBJ1-3; D gene unclear. This CDR3 region has 13 residues. Per the germline V gene, CDR1 is LNHDA and CDR2 is SQIVND (reference sequence). V was trimmed by 1 base and J by 0 bases, leaving 1 base between them. Here the CDR3 reads CASSIASGNTIYF. For the CDR3, the DNA is TGTGCCAGTAGTATAGCCTCTGGAAACACCATATATTTT.

This chain uses TRBV2 with TRBJ1-2; maybe TRBD1 (5 bases). V shed 4 bases and J shed 8 bases, with 17 bases lying between them. Germline CDR1 is SNHLY and CDR2 is FYNNEI. CDR3 length equals 14 residues. The CDR3 reads CASSGLTDTDGYTF. The CDR3, as DNA: TGTGCCAGCAGTGGGTTGACGGACACAGACGGCTACACCTTC.

In its sample, this clone was seen once. V usage is TRBV29-1 and J usage is TRBJ2-3; D is ambiguous. The germline CDR1 and CDR2 sequences are SQVTM and ANQGSEA. The CDR3 is 11 residues long. The V end was cut by 4 bases, the J end by 3 bases, with 5 bases between. CDR3: CSVGLTDTQYF. DNA of the CDR3: TGCAGCGTTGGACTGACAGATACGCAGTATTTT.

In this sample, this clone turned up many times. This chain uses TRBV5-5 with TRBJ2-1; perhaps TRBD1 as D (5 bases). V was shortened by 3 bases and J by 6 bases, with 10 bases between the two germline ends. This CDR3 has 13 residues. The germline V gene encodes CDR1 SGHKS and CDR2 YYEKEE (reference sequence). In DNA, the CDR3 is TGTGCCAGCAGCTCGCTAGGGGCCAATGAGCAGTTCTTC. This codes for CASSSLGANEQFF.

The chain couples TRBV10-3 to TRBJ1-2; 7 positions agree with TRBD1. There are 16 residues in the CDR3. The V segment lost 3 bases and the J segment 2 bases; nucleotides outside the gene matches: 9. CDR1 and CDR2 from the germline V gene are ENHRY and SYGVKD. CDR3 sequence reads: CAISDPQGLGNYGYTF. CDR3 bases: TGTGCCATCAGTGACCCACAGGGGCTTGGGAACTATGGCTACACCTTC.

The chain employs TRBV27 and TRBJ2-1; tentatively, D is TRBD2 (5 bases). The CDR3 contains 13 residues. Trimming cost V 7 bases and J 4 bases, with 11 bases left between them. Germline CDR1 is MNHEY and CDR2 is SMNVEV (reference sequence). In nucleotides, the CDR3 is TGTGCCAGCACAATAAGAGGGTACAATGAGCAGTTCTTC. It specifies CASTIRGYNEQFF.

The chain uses TRBV7-9 and TRBJ2-3; D tentatively fits TRBD1 or TRBD2 (5 bases each). There are 16 residues in the CDR3. CDR1 and CDR2 (germline): SEHNR, FQNEAQ (reference sequence). The V end lost 5 bases, the J end lost 3 bases, and 18 bases lay between the germline ends. The CDR3 DNA reads TGTGCCAGCAGCCCAGGACCGGTCGGGACGACAGATACGCAGTATTTT. It encodes CASSPGPVGTTDTQYF.

This clone is a singleton in its sample. The rearrangement links TRBV6-4 to TRBJ1-5; a possible D gene is TRBD1 (5 bases). Germline V gene sequence: CDR1 MRHNA, CDR2 SNTAGT. Deletions cut 3 bases from V and 5 bases from J, with 26 bases between. This CDR3 is 19 amino acids long. This chain's CDR3 is CASSEGSRGHLPRDQPQHF. The CDR3 DNA is TGTGCCAGCAGTGAAGGATCAAGGGGCCATCTACCTCGGGATCAGCCCCAGCATTTT.

The chain combines TRBV5-6 with TRBJ1-2; D is unclear. The V gene's germline CDR1 is SGHDT and CDR2 YYEEEE. CDR3 size: 14 residues. Trimming took off 0 bases at V and 2 bases at J, with 8 bases between the two ends. CDR3 sequence reads: CASSLVGENYGYTF. CDR3 nucleotide sequence: TGTGCCAGCAGCTTGGTCGGGGAAAACTATGGCTACACCTTC.

The chain is built from TRBV7-2 and TRBJ2-5, with a tentative D call TRBD2 (5 bases). Germline loops: CDR1 SGHTA, CDR2 FQGNSA. The CDR3 has 13 residues. The germline V and J ends were trimmed by 4 bases and 5 bases, with 11 bases remaining between them. CDR3 region: CASSSGMAETQYF. In nucleotides, the CDR3 is TGTGCCAGCAGCTCCGGGATGGCGGAGACCCAGTACTTC.

At least ten counts were recorded for this clone. The V gene is TRBV29-1, the J gene TRBJ1-5, with D unresolved. V was cut by 4 bases and J by 7 bases, with 17 bases left in between. Germline assignment: CDR1 SQVTM and CDR2 ANQGSEA. This CDR3 has 14 amino acids. The CDR3 DNA sequence: TGCAGCGTTGGTTTGGGAGCGGCTGGGCAGCCCCAGCATTTT. The encoded protein is CSVGLGAAGQPQHF.

This clone was counted many times. The chain is built from TRBV11-3 and TRBJ2-1; 7 bases map to TRBD1. CDR3 size: 15 residues. The V and J ends lost 3 bases and 6 bases, in that order; junction bases with no gene match: 8. Germline CDR1 is SGHNT and CDR2 is YENEEA. CDR3 nucleotides: TGTGCCAGCAGCTTGGGGACCGCAGGGGGCAATGAGCAGTTCTTC. Protein product: CASSLGTAGGNEQFF. Combining the CDR3 with reference TRBV11-3 and TRBJ2-1 gives the whole variable domain EAGVVQSPRYKIIEKKQPVAFWCNPISGHNTLYWYLQNLGQGPELLIRYENEEAVDDSQLPKDRFSAERLKGVDSTLKIQPAELGDSAVYLCASSLGTAGGNEQFFGPGTRLTVL.

With respect to this clone: A clone one base away is much larger, so this may be a read error. The sample carries other DNA sequences with the same CDR3. The chain uses TRBV9 and TRBJ2-6; D may match TRBD1 or TRBD2 (7 bases each). Germline-derived CDR1 and CDR2 are SGDLS and YYNGEE. The CDR3 spans 19 residues. V lost 3 bases to trimming and J lost 0 bases, with 19 bases between them. CDR3 in amino acids: CASSAGGSGGRSGANVLTF. DNA for the CDR3: TGTGCCAGCAGCGCAGGGGGTTCCGGGGGGCGCTCTGGGGCCAACGTCCTGACTTTC.

This clone was counted a few times. The chain joins TRBV7-9 to TRBJ2-7; no definite D call. Germline V gene data show CDR1 as SEHNR and CDR2 as FQNEAQ (reference sequence). The CDR3 consists of 11 residues. The V and J ends lost 5 bases and 6 bases respectively, with 8 bases between them. The CDR3 loop reads CASSKSPEQYF. The DNA for the CDR3 is TGTGCCAGCAGCAAATCCCCCGAGCAGTACTTC.